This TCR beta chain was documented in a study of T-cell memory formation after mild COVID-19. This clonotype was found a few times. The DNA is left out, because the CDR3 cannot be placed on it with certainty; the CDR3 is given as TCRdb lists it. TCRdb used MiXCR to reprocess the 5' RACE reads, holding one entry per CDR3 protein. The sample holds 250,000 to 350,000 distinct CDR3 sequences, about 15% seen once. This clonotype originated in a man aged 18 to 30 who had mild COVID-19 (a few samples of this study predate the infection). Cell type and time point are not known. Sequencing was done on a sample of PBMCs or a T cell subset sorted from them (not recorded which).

Here the CDR3 reads CASSLSEKLFFF. The V and J genes are TRBV12-3 or TRBV12-4 and TRBJ1-4. The CDR3 is 12 amino acids in total, end residues counted.